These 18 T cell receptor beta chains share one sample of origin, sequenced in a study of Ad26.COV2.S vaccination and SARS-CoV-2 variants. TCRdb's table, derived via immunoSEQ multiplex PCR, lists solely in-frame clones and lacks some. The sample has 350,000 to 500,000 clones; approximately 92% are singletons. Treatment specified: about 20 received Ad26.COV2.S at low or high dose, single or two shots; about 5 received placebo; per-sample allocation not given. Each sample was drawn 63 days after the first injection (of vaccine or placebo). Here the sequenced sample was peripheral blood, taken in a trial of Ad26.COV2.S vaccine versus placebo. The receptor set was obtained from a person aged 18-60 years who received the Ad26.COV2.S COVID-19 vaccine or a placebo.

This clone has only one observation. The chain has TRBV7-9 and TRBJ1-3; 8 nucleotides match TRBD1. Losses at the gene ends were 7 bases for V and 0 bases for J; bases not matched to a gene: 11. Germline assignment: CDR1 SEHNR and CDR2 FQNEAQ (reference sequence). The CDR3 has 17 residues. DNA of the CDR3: TGTGCCAGCACCACTGGATTCCAGGGGGCCTCTGGAAACACCATATATTTT. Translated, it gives CASTTGFQGASGNTIYF.

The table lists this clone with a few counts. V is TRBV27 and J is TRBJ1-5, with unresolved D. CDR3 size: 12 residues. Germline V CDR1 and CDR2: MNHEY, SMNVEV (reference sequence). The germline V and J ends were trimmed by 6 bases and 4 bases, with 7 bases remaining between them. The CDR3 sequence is CASRMGNQPQHF. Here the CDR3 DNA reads TGTGCCAGCAGGATGGGGAATCAGCCCCAGCATTTT.

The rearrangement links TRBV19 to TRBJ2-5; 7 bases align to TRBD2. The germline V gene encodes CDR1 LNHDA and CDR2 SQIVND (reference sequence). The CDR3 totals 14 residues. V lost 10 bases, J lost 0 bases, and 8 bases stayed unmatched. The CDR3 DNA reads TGTGCCACAGCAACGGGGGGAAACCAAGAGACCCAGTACTTC. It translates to CATATGGNQETQYF.

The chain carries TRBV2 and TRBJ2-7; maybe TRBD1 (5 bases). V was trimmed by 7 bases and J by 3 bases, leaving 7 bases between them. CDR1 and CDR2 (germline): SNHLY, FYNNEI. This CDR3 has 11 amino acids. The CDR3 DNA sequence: TGTGCCAGCACAGGGTTCTACGAGCAGTACTTC. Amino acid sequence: CASTGFYEQYF.

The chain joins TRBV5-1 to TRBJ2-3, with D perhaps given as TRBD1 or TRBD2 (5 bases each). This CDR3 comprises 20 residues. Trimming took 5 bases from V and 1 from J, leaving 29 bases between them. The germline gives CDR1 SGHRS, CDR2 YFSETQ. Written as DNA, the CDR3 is TGCGCCAGCAGGGCTGGCCTAAACCGGGACCGAGGTAAGGGCACAGATACGCAGTATTTT. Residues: CASRAGLNRDRGKGTDTQYF.

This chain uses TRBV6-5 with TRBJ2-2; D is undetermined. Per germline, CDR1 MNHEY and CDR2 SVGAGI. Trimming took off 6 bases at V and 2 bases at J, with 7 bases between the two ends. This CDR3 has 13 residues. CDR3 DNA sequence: TGTGCCAGCAGACGTACTAACACCGGGGAGCTGTTTTTT. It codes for CASRRTNTGELFF.

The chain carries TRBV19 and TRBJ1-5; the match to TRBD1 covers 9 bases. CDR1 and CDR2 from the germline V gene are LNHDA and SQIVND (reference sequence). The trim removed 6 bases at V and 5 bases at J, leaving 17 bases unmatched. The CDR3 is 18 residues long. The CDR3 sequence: CASSFLPGQGVGDQPQHF. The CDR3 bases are TGTGCCAGTAGCTTCCTCCCGGGACAGGGAGTTGGGGATCAGCCCCAGCATTTT.

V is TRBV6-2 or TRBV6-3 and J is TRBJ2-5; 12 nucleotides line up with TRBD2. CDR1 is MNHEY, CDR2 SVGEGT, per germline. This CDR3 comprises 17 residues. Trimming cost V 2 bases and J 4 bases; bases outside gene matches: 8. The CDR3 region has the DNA TGTGCCAGCAGTTACGAAAGACTAGCGGGAGCCCGAGAGACCCAGTACTTC. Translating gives CASSYERLAGARETQYF.

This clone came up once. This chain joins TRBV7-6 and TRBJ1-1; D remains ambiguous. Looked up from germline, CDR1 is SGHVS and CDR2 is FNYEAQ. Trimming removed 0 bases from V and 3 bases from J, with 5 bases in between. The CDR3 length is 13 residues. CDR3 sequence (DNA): TGTGCCAGCAGCTTAGCGGAGTACACTGAAGCTTTCTTT. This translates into CASSLAEYTEAFF.

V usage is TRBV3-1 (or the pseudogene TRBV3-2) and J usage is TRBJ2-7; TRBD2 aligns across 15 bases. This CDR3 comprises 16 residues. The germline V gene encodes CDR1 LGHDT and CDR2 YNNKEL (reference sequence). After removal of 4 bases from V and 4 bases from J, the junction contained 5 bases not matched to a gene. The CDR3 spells CASSPWTSGRGYEQYF. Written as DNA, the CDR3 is TGTGCCAGCAGCCCTTGGACTAGCGGGAGGGGGTACGAGCAGTACTTC.

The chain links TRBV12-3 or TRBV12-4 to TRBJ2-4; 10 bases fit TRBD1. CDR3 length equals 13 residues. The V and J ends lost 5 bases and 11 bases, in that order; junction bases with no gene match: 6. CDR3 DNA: TGTGCCAGCAGTAGGGACAGGGGATGGTTTCAGTACTTC. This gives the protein CASSRDRGWFQYF.

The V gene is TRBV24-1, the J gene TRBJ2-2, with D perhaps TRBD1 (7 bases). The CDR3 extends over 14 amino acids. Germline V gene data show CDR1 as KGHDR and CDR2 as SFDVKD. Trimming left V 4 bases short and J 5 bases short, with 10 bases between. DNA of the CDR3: TGTGCCACCAGTGAGTCAGGGGGGACCGGGGAGCTGTTTTTT. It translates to CATSESGGTGELFF.

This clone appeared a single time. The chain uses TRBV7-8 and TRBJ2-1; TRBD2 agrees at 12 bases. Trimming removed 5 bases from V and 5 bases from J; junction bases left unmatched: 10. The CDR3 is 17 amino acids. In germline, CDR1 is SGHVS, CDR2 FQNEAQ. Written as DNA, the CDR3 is TGTGCCAGCAGCCCATGGACTAGCGGGGAAGGGGACAATGAGCAGTTCTTC. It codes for CASSPWTSGEGDNEQFF.

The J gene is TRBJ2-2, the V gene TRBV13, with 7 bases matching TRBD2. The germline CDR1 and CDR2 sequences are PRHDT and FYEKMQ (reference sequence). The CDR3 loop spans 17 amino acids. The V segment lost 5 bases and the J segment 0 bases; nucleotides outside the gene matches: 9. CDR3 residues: CASSPTGLVANTGELFF. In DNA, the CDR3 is TGTGCCAGCAGCCCGACCGGACTAGTGGCGAACACCGGGGAGCTGTTTTTT.

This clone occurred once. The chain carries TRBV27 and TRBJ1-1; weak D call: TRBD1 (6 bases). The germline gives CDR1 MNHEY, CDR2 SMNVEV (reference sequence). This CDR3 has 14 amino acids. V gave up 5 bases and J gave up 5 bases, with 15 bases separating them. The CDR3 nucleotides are TGTGCCAGCAGTACAAACAGGGTAGGGACTGAAGCTTTCTTT. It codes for CASSTNRVGTEAFF.

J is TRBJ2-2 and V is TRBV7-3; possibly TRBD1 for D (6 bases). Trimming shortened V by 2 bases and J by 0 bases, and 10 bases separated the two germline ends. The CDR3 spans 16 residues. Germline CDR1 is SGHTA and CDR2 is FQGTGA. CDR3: CASSLYGQSNTGELFF. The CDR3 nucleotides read TGTGCCAGCAGCTTATATGGACAGTCGAACACCGGGGAGCTGTTTTTT. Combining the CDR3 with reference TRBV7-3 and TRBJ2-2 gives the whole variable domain GAGVSQTPSNKVTEKGKYVELRCDPISGHTALYWYRQSLGQGPEFLIYFQGTGAADDSGLPNDRFFAVRPEGSVSTLKIQRTERGDSAVYLCASSLYGQSNTGELFFGEGSRLTVL.

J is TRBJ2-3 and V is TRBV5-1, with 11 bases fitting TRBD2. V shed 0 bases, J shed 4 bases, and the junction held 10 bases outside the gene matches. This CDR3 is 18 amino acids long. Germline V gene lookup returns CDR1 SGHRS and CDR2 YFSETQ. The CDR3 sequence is CASSLASTSGSIADTQYF. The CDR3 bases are TGCGCCAGCAGCTTGGCCAGCACTAGCGGGAGCATCGCAGATACGCAGTATTTT. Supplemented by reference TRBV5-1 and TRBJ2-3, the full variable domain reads KAGVTQTPRYLIKTRGQQVTLSCSPISGHRSVSWYQQTPGQGLQFLFEYFSETQRNKGNFPGRFSGRQFSNSRSEMNVSTLELGDSALYLCASSLASTSGSIADTQYFGPGTRLTVL.

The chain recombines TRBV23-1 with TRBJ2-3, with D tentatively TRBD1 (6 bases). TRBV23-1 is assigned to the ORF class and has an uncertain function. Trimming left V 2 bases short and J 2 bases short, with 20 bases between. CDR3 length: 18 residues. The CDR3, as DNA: TGCGCCAGCAGTCAACCAACGAACAGAGGGGGAACCACAGATACGCAGTATTTT. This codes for CASSQPTNRGGTTDTQYF.